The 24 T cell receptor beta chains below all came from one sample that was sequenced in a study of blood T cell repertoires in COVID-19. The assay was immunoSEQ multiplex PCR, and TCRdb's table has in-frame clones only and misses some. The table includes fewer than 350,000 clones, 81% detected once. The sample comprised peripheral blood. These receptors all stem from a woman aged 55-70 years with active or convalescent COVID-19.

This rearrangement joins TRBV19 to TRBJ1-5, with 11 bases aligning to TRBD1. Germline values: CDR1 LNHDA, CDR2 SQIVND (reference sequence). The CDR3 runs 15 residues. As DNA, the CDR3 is TGTGCGATTGGGACAGGGGGAGGGAGCAATCAGCCCCAGCATTTT. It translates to CAIGTGGGSNQPQHF. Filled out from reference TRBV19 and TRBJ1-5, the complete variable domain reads DGGITQSPKYLFRKEGQNVTLSCEQNLNHDAMYWYRQDPGQGLRLIYYSQIVNDFQKGDIAEGYSVSREKKESFPLTVTSAQKNPTAFYLCAIGTGGGSNQPQHFGDGTRLSIL.

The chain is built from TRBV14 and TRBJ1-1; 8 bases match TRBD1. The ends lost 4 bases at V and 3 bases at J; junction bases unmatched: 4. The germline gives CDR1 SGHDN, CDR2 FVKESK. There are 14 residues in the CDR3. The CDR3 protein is CASSLRTGYTEAFF. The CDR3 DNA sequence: TGTGCCAGCAGCCTCCGGACAGGGTACACTGAAGCTTTCTTT.

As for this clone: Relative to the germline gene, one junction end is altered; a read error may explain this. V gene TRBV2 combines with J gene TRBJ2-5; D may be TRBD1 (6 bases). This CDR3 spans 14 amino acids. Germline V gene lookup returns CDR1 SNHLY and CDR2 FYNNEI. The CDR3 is CASSADRIQGTQYF. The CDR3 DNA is TGTGCCAGCAGTGCCGACAGGATTCAAGGGACCCAGTACTTC.

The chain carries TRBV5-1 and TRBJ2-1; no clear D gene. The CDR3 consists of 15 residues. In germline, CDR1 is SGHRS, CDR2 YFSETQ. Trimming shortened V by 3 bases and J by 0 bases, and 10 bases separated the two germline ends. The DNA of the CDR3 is TGCGCCAGCAGCTCCCAGGTGAGCTCCTACAATGAGCAGTTCTTC. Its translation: CASSSQVSSYNEQFF. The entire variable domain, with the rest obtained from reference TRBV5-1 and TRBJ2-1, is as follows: KAGVTQTPRYLIKTRGQQVTLSCSPISGHRSVSWYQQTPGQGLQFLFEYFSETQRNKGNFPGRFSGRQFSNSRSEMNVSTLELGDSALYLCASSSQVSSYNEQFFGPGTRLTVL.

The CDR3 nucleotides read TGTGCCAGCAGCTCCTCCGAGGGGGCCTATGGCTACACCTTC. Protein: CASSSSEGAYGYTF. V usage is TRBV11-2 and J usage is TRBJ1-2, with 7 nucleotides matching TRBD1. Looked up from germline, CDR1 is SGHAT and CDR2 is FQNNGV. The V segment lost 4 bases and the J segment 4 bases; nucleotides outside the gene matches: 6. This CDR3 comprises 14 residues.

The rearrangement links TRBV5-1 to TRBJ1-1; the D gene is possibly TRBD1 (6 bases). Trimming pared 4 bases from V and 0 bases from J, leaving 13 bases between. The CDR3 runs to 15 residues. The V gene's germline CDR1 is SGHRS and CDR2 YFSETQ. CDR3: CASSPETGMNTEAFF. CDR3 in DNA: TGCGCCAGCAGCCCAGAGACAGGCATGAACACTGAAGCTTTCTTT.

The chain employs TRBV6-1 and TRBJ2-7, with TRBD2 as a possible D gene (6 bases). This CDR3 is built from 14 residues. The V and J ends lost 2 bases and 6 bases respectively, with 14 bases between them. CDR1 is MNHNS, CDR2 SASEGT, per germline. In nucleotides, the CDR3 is TGTGCCAGCAGTGAACGAGCCGCGGGACGCGAGCAGTACTTC. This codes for CASSERAAGREQYF.

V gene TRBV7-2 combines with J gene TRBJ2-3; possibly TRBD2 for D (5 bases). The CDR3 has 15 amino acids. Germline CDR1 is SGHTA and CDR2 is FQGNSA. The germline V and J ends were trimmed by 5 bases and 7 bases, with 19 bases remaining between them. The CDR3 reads CASSPLAPGPNTQYF. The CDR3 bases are TGTGCCAGCAGCCCTCTAGCCCCTGGGCCGAATACGCAGTATTTT.

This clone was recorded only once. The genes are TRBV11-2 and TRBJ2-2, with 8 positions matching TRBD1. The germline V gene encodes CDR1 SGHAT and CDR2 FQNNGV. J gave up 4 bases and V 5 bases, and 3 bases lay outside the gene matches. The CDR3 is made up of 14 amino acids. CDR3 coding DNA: TGTGCCAGCAGCACGGACAGGGCCACCGGGGAGCTGTTTTTT. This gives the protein CASSTDRATGELFF. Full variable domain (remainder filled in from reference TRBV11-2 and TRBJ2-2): EAGVAQSPRYKIIEKRQSVAFWCNPISGHATLYWYQQILGQGPKLLIQFQNNGVVDDSQLPKDRFSAERLKGVDSTLKIQPAKLEDSAVYLCASSTDRATGELFFGEGSRLTVL.

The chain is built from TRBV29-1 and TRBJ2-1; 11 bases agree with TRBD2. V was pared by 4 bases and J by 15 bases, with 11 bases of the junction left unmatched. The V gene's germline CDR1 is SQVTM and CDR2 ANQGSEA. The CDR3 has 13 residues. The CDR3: CSVGPSGGFQSFF. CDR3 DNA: TGCAGCGTTGGGCCTAGCGGGGGGTTTCAGTCGTTCTTC.

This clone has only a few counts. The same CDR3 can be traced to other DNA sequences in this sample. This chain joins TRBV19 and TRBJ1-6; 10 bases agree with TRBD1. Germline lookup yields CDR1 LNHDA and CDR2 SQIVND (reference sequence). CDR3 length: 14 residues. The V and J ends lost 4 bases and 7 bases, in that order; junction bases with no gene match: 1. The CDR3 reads CASSTTGGNSPLHF. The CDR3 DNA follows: TGTGCCAGTAGTACGACAGGGGGCAATTCACCCCTCCACTTT.

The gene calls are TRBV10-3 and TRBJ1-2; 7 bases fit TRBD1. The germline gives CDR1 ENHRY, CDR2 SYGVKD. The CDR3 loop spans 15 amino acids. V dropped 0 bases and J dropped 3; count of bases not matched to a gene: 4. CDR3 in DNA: TGTGCCATCAGTGAGTCCCAGGGGGTGGACTATGGCTACACCTTC. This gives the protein CAISESQGVDYGYTF.

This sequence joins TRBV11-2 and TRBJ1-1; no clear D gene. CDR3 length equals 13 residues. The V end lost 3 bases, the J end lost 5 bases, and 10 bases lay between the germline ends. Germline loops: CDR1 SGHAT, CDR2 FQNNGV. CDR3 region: CASSLAWRTEAFF. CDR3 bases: TGTGCCAGCAGCTTGGCTTGGAGGACTGAAGCTTTCTTT.

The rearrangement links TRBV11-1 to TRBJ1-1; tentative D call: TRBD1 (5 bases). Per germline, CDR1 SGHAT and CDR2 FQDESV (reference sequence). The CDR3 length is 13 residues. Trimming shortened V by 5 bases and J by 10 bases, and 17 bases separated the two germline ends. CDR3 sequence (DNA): TGTGCCAGCAGCCCTCCGGGGAGGGGAGTAGCTTTCTTT. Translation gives CASSPPGRGVAFF.

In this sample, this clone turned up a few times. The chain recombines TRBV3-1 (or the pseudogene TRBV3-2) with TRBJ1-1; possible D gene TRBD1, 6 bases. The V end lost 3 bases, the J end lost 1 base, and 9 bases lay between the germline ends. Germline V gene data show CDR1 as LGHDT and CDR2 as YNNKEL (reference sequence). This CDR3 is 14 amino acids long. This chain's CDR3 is CASSHPGENTEAFF. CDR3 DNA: TGTGCCAGCAGCCATCCAGGGGAGAACACTGAAGCTTTCTTT.

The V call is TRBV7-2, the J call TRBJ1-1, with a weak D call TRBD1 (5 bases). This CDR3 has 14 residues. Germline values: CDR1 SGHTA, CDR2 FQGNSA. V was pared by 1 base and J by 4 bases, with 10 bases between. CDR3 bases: TGTGCCAGCAGCTTAGGCCGACAGATCACTGAAGCTTTCTTT. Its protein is CASSLGRQITEAFF.

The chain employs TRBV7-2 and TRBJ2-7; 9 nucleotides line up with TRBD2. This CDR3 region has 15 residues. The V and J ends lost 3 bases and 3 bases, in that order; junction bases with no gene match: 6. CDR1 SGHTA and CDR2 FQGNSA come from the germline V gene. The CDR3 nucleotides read TGTGCCAGCAGCTTTGGTCTAGCGGGGATCTACGAGCAGTACTTC. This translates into CASSFGLAGIYEQYF.

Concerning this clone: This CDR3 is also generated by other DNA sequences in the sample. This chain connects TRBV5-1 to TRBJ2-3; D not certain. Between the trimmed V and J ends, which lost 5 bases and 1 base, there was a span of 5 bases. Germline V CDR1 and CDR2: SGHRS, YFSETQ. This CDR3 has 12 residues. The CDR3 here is CASRRGTDTQYF. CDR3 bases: TGCGCCAGCAGACGCGGCACAGATACGCAGTATTTT.

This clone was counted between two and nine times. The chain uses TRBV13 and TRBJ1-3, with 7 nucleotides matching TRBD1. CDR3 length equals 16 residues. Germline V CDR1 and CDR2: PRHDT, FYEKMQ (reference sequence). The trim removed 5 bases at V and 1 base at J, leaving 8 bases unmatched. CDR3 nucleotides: TGTGCCAGCAGCGACACGGGACAGATATCTGGAAACACCATATATTTT. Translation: CASSDTGQISGNTIYF.

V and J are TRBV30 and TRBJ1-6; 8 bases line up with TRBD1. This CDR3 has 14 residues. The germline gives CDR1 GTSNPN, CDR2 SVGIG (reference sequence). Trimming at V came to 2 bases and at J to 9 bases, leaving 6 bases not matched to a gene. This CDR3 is CAWSRTGGVSPLHF. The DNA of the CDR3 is TGTGCCTGGAGTAGAACAGGGGGGGTTTCACCCCTCCACTTT.

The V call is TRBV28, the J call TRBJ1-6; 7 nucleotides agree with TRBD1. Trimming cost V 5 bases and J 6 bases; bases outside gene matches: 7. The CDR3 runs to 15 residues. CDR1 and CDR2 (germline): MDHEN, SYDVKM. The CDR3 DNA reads TGTGCCAGCAGTCCGACAGGGTCGGGTAATTCACCCCTCCACTTT. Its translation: CASSPTGSGNSPLHF.

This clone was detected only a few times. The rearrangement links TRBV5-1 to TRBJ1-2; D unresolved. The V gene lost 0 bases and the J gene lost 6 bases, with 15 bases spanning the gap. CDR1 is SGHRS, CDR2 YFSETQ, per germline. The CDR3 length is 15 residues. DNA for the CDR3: TGCGCCAGCAGCTTGGGTCCTCAGGCGGAGGATGGCTACACCTTC. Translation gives CASSLGPQAEDGYTF.

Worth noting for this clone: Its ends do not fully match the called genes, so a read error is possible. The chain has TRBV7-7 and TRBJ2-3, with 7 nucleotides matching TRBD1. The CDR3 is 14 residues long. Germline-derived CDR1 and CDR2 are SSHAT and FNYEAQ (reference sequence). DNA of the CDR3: TGTGCTAGCAGCGACGGGACAGCCACAGATACGCAGTATTTT. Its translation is CASSDGTATDTQYF.

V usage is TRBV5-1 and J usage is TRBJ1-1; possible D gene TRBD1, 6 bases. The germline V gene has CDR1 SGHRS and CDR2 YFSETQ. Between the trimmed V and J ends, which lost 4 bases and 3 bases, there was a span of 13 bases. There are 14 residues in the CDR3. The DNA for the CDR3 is TGCGCCAGCAGCCTACAGGGATCGGACACTGAAGCTTTCTTT. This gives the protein CASSLQGSDTEAFF.